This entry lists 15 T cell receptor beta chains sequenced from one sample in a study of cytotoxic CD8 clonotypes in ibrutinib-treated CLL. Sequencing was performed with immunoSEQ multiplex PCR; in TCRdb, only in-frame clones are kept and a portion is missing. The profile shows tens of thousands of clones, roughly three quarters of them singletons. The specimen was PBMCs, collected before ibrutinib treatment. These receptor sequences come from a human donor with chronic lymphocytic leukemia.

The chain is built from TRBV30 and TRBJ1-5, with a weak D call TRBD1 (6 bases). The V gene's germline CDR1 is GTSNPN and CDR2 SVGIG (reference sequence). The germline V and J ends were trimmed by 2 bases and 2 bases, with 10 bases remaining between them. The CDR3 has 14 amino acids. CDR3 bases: TGTGCCTGGAGTAATACAGGGCGCAATCAGCCCCAGCATTTT. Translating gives CAWSNTGRNQPQHF.

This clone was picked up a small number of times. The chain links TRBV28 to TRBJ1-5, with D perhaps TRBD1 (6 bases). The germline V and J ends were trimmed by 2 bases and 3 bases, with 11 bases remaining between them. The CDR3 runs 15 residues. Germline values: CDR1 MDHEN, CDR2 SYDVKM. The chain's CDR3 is CASSLEGTNNQPQHF. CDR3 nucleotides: TGTGCCAGCAGTTTAGAGGGGACAAACAATCAGCCCCAGCATTTT.

CDR3 DNA: TGTGCCAGCAGCTTAGCTGGTTCGAGCTCCTACAATGAGCAGTTCTTC. It codes for CASSLAGSSSYNEQFF. V usage is TRBV7-9 and J usage is TRBJ2-1; D gene uncertain. V was shortened by 0 bases and J by 0 bases, with 9 bases between the two germline ends. The CDR3 extends over 16 amino acids. Germline-derived CDR1 and CDR2 are SEHNR and FQNEAQ (reference sequence).

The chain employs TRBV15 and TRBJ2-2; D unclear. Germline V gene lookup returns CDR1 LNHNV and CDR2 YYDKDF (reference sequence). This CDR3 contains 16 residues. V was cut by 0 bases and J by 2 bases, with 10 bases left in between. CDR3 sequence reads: CATSRDVYINTGELFF. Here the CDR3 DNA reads TGTGCCACCAGCAGAGACGTCTACATAAACACCGGGGAGCTGTTTTTT.

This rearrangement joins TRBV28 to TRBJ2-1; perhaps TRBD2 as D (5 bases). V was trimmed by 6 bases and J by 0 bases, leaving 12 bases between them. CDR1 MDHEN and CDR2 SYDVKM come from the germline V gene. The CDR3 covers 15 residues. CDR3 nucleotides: TGTGCCAGCAGCTTAATGGGGAGCTCCTACAATGAGCAGTTCTTC. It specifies CASSLMGSSYNEQFF.

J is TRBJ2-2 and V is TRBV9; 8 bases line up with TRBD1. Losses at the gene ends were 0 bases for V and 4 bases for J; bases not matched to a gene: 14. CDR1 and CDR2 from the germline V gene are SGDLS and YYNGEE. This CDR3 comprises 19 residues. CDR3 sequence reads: CASSVAGGSGGYRTGELFF. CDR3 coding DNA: TGTGCCAGCAGCGTAGCTGGAGGGTCAGGGGGCTATCGCACCGGGGAGCTGTTTTTT.

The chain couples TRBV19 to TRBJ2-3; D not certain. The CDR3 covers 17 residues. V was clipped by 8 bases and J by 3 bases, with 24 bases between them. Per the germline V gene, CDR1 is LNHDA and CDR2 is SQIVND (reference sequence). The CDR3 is CASSRLGVGSTTDTQYF. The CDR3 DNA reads TGTGCCAGTTCCCGACTTGGTGTGGGCTCGACAACAGATACGCAGTATTTT.

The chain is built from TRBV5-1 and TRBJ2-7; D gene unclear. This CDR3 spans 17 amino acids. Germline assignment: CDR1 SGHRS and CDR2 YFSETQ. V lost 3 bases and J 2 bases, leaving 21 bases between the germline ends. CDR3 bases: TGCGCCAGCAGCTGGGGTTTGAATGACGGGCAAGCCTACGAGCAGTACTTC. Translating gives CASSWGLNDGQAYEQYF.

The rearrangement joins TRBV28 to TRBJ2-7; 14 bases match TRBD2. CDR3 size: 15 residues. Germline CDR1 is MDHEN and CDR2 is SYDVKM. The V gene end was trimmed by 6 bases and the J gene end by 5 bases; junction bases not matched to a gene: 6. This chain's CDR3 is CASSRGLAGGHEQYF. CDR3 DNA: TGTGCCAGCAGCCGAGGACTAGCGGGGGGCCACGAGCAGTACTTC.

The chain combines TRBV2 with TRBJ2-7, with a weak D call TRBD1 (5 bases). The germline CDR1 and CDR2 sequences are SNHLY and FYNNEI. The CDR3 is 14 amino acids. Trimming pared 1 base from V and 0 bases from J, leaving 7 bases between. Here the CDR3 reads CASSEDRSSYEQYF. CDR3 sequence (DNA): TGTGCCAGCAGTGAAGACAGGAGCTCCTACGAGCAGTACTTC.

In nucleotides, the CDR3 is TGTGCCAGCAGCGTCCCTGACCCGACGGGACAGCCTTCTGGCTACACCTTC. This gives the protein CASSVPDPTGQPSGYTF. The chain uses TRBV21-1 and TRBJ1-2; TRBD1, the table's D call, was not compared with the DNA. TRBV21-1 is a documented pseudogene. This CDR3 comprises 17 residues.

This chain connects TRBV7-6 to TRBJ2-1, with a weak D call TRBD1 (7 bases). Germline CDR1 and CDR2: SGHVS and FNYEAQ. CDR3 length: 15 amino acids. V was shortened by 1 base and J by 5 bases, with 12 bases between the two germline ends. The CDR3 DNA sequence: TGTGCCAGCAGCTTAGTATTCAGGGGGGACAATGAGCAGTTCTTC. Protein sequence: CASSLVFRGDNEQFF.

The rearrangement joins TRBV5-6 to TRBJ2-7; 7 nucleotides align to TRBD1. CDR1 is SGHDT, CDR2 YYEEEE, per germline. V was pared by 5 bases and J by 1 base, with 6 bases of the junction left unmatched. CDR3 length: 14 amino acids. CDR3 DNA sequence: TGTGCCAGCAGTCAGACAGGGCCTTCCTACGAGCAGTACTTC. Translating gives CASSQTGPSYEQYF.

The CDR3 region is CASSLSGTETYEQYF. CDR3 nucleotide sequence: TGTGCCAGCAGCCTCAGCGGGACGGAGACCTACGAGCAGTACTTC. V is TRBV11-3 and J is TRBJ2-7; 7 bases map to TRBD2. Germline assignment: CDR1 SGHNT and CDR2 YENEEA. The CDR3 contains 15 residues. V lost 5 bases to trimming and J lost 2 bases; unmatched junction nucleotides: 9.

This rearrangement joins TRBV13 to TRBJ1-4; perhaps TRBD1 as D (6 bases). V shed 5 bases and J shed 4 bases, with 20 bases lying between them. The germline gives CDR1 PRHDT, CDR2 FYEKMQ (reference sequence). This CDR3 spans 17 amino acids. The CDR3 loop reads CASSRRGAALNNEKLFF. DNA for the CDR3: TGTGCCAGCAGCCGACGGGGGGCCGCTCTTAATAATGAAAAACTGTTTTTT.